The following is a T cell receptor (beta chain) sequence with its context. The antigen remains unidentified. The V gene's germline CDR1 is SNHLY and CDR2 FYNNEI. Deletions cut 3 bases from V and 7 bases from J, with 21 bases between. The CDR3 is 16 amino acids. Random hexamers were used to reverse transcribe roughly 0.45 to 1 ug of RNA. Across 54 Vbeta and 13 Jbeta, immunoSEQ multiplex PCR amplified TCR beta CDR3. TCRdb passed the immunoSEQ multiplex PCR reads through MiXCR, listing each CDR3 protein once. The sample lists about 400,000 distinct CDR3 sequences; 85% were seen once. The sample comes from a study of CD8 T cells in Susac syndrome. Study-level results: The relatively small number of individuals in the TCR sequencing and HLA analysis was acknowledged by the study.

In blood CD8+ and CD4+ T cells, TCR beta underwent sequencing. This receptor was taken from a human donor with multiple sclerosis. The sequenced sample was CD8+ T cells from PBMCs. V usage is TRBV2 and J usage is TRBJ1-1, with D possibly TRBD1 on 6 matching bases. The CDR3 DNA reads TGTGCCAGCAGTGAGGGGGGCCCCGGAGATGTAGTTGAAGCTTTCTTT. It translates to CASSEGGPGDVVEAFF.